Following are 32 T cell receptor beta chains from one sample sequenced in a study of CD8 T cells in Susac syndrome. The authors reverse transcribed roughly 0.5 to 1 ug RNA with random hexamers. TCRdb independently ran MiXCR on the immunoSEQ multiplex PCR reads; one entry per CDR3 protein. Among 150,000 or so distinct CDR3 sequences listed, roughly 94% were seen once. Source material: CD4+ T cells from PBMCs. Every receptor here comes from a human donor with multiple sclerosis.

This rearrangement joins TRBV29-1 to TRBJ2-7; TRBD1 matches at 9 bases. Trimming cost V 0 bases and J 6 bases; bases outside gene matches: 9. This CDR3 spans 15 amino acids. Germline V CDR1 and CDR2: SQVTM, ANQGSEA. The CDR3 is CSVEDVGQGLGEQYF. CDR3 DNA sequence: TGCAGCGTTGAAGATGTGGGACAGGGATTGGGCGAGCAGTACTTC.

V gene TRBV28 combines with J gene TRBJ2-5, with TRBD2 identical over 9 bases. Per germline, CDR1 MDHEN and CDR2 SYDVKM. The CDR3 contains 16 residues. Trimming took 4 bases from V and 0 from J; bases not matched to a gene: 6. This CDR3 is CASSSPASGNQETQYF. In DNA form, the CDR3 reads TGTGCCAGCAGTTCCCCAGCTAGCGGGAACCAAGAGACCCAGTACTTC. The full variable domain, rest sourced from reference TRBV28 and TRBJ2-5, is DVKVTQSSRYLVKRTGEKVFLECVQDMDHENMFWYRQDPGLGLRLIYFSYDVKMKEKGDIPEGYSVSREKKERFSLILESASTNQTSMYLCASSSPASGNQETQYFGPGTRLLVL.

Only one count was recorded for this clonotype. The chain joins TRBV30 to TRBJ2-7; D remains ambiguous. This CDR3 has 12 amino acids. The germline gives CDR1 GTSNPN, CDR2 SVGIG (reference sequence). V lost 7 bases, J lost 0 bases, and 10 bases lay in between. The CDR3 region has the DNA TGTGCCTACCAGCAGAGCTCCTACGAGCAGTACTTC. Protein product: CAYQQSSYEQYF. Using reference TRBV30 and TRBJ2-7 for the parts outside the CDR3, the full variable domain is SQTIHQWPATLVQPVGSPLSLECTVEGTSNPNLYWYRQAAGRGLQLLFYSVGIGQISSEVPQNLSASRPQDRQFILSSKKLLLSDSGFYLCAYQQSSYEQYFGPGTRLTVT.

The chain is built from TRBV20-1 and TRBJ1-4; D gene ambiguous. The V gene's germline CDR1 is DFQATT and CDR2 SNEGSKA (reference sequence). V was pared by 1 base and J by 0 bases, with 15 bases between. This CDR3 is built from 17 residues. CDR3 amino acids: CSARAARADPTNEKLFF. For the CDR3, the DNA is TGCAGTGCTAGAGCGGCAAGGGCAGATCCAACTAATGAAAAACTGTTTTTT.

This clonotype occurred a few times. This chain connects TRBV3-1 to TRBJ2-2; D is possibly TRBD1 (6 bases). The CDR3 length is 13 residues. Trimming took 11 bases from V and 2 from J, leaving 12 bases between them. Germline CDR1 reads LGHDT; CDR2 reads YNNKEL (reference sequence). The CDR3 reads CASRTVNTGELFF. CDR3 in DNA: TGTGCCTCAAGGACAGTAAACACCGGGGAGCTGTTTTTT.

The V and J genes are TRBV6-2 or TRBV6-3 and TRBJ1-2; D uncertain. V was pared by 4 bases and J by 4 bases, with 10 bases between. Germline V gives CDR1 MNHEY, CDR2 SVGEGT. The CDR3 loop spans 13 amino acids. This CDR3 reads CASSLFDSYGYTF. In DNA, the CDR3 is TGTGCCAGCAGTTTGTTCGATTCCTATGGCTACACCTTC.

This clonotype has a single count. The rearrangement links TRBV6-5 to TRBJ2-3; D unresolved. This CDR3 is built from 15 residues. Trimming left V 0 bases short and J 0 bases short, with 7 bases between. In germline, CDR1 is MNHEY, CDR2 SVGAGI. In DNA form, the CDR3 reads TGTGCCAGCAGTTACTCGATTGGAAGCACAGATACGCAGTATTTT. This encodes CASSYSIGSTDTQYF.

The chain joins TRBV5-4 to TRBJ2-3, with D possibly called TRBD1 or TRBD2 (6 bases each). V lost 0 bases, J lost 1 base, and 9 bases lay in between. The germline CDR1 and CDR2 sequences are SGHNT and YYREEE (reference sequence). CDR3 length equals 15 residues. The CDR3 DNA reads TGTGCCAGCAGCTTGGGAGGGGGGCGCACAGATACGCAGTATTTT. This encodes CASSLGGGRTDTQYF. The full variable domain, with the rest looked up from reference TRBV5-4 and TRBJ2-3, is ETGVTQSPTHLIKTRGQQVTLRCSSQSGHNTVSWYQQALGQGPQFIFQYYREEENGRGNFPPRFSGLQFPNYSSELNVNALELDDSALYLCASSLGGGRTDTQYFGPGTRLTVL.

This sequence joins TRBV6-5 and TRBJ1-1; D gene unclear. Trimming took 5 bases from V and 7 from J, leaving 11 bases between them. The germline CDR1 and CDR2 sequences are MNHEY and SVGAGI. This CDR3 is 12 amino acids long. As DNA, the CDR3 is TGTGCCAGCAGTCGGACGTCATTTGAAGCTTTCTTT. This sequence encodes CASSRTSFEAFF.

The rearrangement joins TRBV5-1 to TRBJ2-5; weak D call: TRBD1 (5 bases). Trimming took off 5 bases at V and 5 bases at J, with 19 bases between the two ends. This CDR3 comprises 15 residues. The germline CDR1 and CDR2 sequences are SGHRS and YFSETQ. Here the CDR3 DNA reads TGCGCCAGCAGAGAATCCGCAGGGTCGTACGAGACCCAGTACTTC. It is translated as CASRESAGSYETQYF. The whole variable domain, remainder taken from reference TRBV5-1 and TRBJ2-5, is KAGVTQTPRYLIKTRGQQVTLSCSPISGHRSVSWYQQTPGQGLQFLFEYFSETQRNKGNFPGRFSGRQFSNSRSEMNVSTLELGDSALYLCASRESAGSYETQYFGPGTRLLVL.

This clonotype was recorded once. The chain carries TRBV12-3 or TRBV12-4 and TRBJ2-7; perhaps TRBD2 as D (5 bases). This CDR3 region has 14 residues. The V gene lost 3 bases and the J gene lost 6 bases, with 15 bases spanning the gap. DNA of the CDR3: TGTGCCAGCAGTTTCTACACTAGTTTTTCCGAGCAGTACTTC. Protein sequence: CASSFYTSFSEQYF.

The chain links TRBV7-3 to TRBJ2-1; no clear D gene. V gave up 0 bases and J gave up 8 bases, with 5 bases separating them. CDR1 and CDR2 from the germline V gene are SGHTA and FQGTGA. The CDR3 is 12 residues long. The CDR3: CASSLTGYEQFF. The CDR3 DNA is TGTGCCAGCAGCTTAACGGGCTATGAGCAGTTCTTC.

V usage is TRBV29-1 and J usage is TRBJ2-1; 7 bases agree with TRBD1. Losses at the gene ends were 4 bases for V and 4 bases for J; bases not matched to a gene: 7. Germline V gene lookup returns CDR1 SQVTM and CDR2 ANQGSEA. The CDR3 covers 14 residues. This CDR3 reads CSVVKGARYNEQFF. Here the CDR3 DNA reads TGCAGCGTTGTAAAGGGGGCGCGTTACAATGAGCAGTTCTTC.

CDR3 amino acids: CASSLYPGDYEQYF. CDR3 DNA: TGTGCCAGCAGTTTATATCCAGGGGACTACGAGCAGTACTTC. The genes are TRBV28 and TRBJ2-7; possibly TRBD1 for D (6 bases). V dropped 1 base and J dropped 3 bases, with 10 bases sitting between them. Germline assignment: CDR1 MDHEN and CDR2 SYDVKM. The CDR3 length is 14 residues.

V gene TRBV5-1 combines with J gene TRBJ2-1, with 10 bases fitting TRBD2. The J segment lost 9 bases and the V segment lost 7 bases, leaving 7 bases of the junction unmatched. The germline gives CDR1 SGHRS, CDR2 YFSETQ. This CDR3 region has 13 residues. CDR3 DNA: TGCGCCAGCGGAGCGGGAGGGCCGAGTGAGCAGTTCTTC. Amino acids: CASGAGGPSEQFF.

This sequence joins TRBV29-1 and TRBJ2-3; 7 positions agree with TRBD1. The CDR3 runs to 14 residues. V lost 4 bases to trimming and J lost 8 bases; unmatched junction nucleotides: 12. The germline V gene encodes CDR1 SQVTM and CDR2 ANQGSEA. CDR3 region: CSVAAGGHFGTQYF. CDR3 sequence (DNA): TGCAGCGTTGCGGCAGGGGGTCATTTTGGTACGCAGTATTTT.

The chain combines TRBV2 with TRBJ2-1; 12 nucleotides agree with TRBD2. Germline loops: CDR1 SNHLY, CDR2 FYNNEI. The V segment lost 4 bases and the J segment 7 bases; nucleotides outside the gene matches: 8. The CDR3 contains 16 residues. Here the CDR3 DNA reads TGTGCCAGCAGTGGGGGTCTAGCGGGAGGGCGAAATGAGCAGTTCTTC. It translates to CASSGGLAGGRNEQFF.

The V gene is TRBV4-1, the J gene TRBJ2-1; TRBD1 or TRBD2 may be the D gene (5 bases each). The germline V and J ends were trimmed by 0 bases and 7 bases, with 13 bases remaining between them. The CDR3 loop spans 15 amino acids. CDR1 and CDR2 (germline): MGHRA, YSYEKL. CDR3 nucleotides: TGCGCCAGCAGCCAAGAAAAGGGGAGATCAAATGAGCAGTTCTTC. This sequence encodes CASSQEKGRSNEQFF.

The chain uses TRBV9 and TRBJ2-1; no reliable D call. This CDR3 has 13 amino acids. V was pared by 2 bases and J by 3 bases, with 6 bases between. The germline V gene has CDR1 SGDLS and CDR2 YYNGEE. The CDR3 DNA is TGTGCCAGCAGCGTTCGACTCTACAATGAGCAGTTCTTC. Protein: CASSVRLYNEQFF.

This chain uses TRBV6-5 with TRBJ2-7, with 11 bases identical to TRBD2. The CDR3 is made up of 14 amino acids. V trimming: 5 bases; J trimming: 3 bases; junction bases outside the gene matches: 3. The germline V gene has CDR1 MNHEY and CDR2 SVGAGI. In DNA form, the CDR3 reads TGTGCCAGCAGTCGGACTAGCGGGCTCTACGAGCAGTACTTC. This gives the protein CASSRTSGLYEQYF.

The chain links TRBV3-1 to TRBJ2-1, with unresolved D. V gave up 0 bases and J gave up 0 bases, with 9 bases separating them. This CDR3 spans 16 amino acids. The germline CDR1 and CDR2 sequences are LGHDT and YNNKEL (reference sequence). CDR3 DNA sequence: TGTGCCAGCAGCCAAGAGGGATTTAGCTCCTACAATGAGCAGTTCTTC. Its translation is CASSQEGFSSYNEQFF.

The chain carries TRBV2 and TRBJ2-5; 8 bases map to TRBD1. Germline V gives CDR1 SNHLY, CDR2 FYNNEI. The CDR3 runs to 15 residues. Losses at the gene ends were 7 bases for V and 0 bases for J; bases not matched to a gene: 7. The CDR3 DNA reads as TGTGCCAGCACCGGCGACAGGGGCTACCAAGAGACCCAGTACTTC. This translates into CASTGDRGYQETQYF.

The V and J genes are TRBV25-1 and TRBJ2-1, with D possibly being TRBD2 (7 bases). Between the trimmed V and J ends, which lost 8 bases and 12 bases, there was a span of 20 bases. CDR3 length equals 13 residues. Per the germline V gene, CDR1 is MGHDK and CDR2 is SYGVNS. CDR3: CASEGGGVAGQFF. CDR3 nucleotide sequence: TGTGCCAGCGAGGGGGGAGGGGTAGCAGGGCAGTTCTTC.

The J gene is TRBJ1-2, the V gene TRBV4-3, with D tentatively TRBD1 (5 bases). The V end was cut by 4 bases, the J end by 2 bases, with 14 bases between. This CDR3 is 15 amino acids long. Germline CDR1 reads LGHNA; CDR2 reads YSLEER. The DNA of the CDR3 is TGCGCCAGCAGCCCCGATCCGGGACGGAACTATGGCTACACCTTC. Its protein is CASSPDPGRNYGYTF.

V usage is TRBV2 and J usage is TRBJ1-2, with D tentatively TRBD1 (5 bases). Germline CDR1 reads SNHLY; CDR2 reads FYNNEI. The CDR3 consists of 13 residues. V was clipped by 5 bases and J by 9 bases, with 16 bases between them. CDR3 nucleotide sequence: TGTGCCAGCAGTCCGACAGTGGGAGGGAGCTACACCTTC. It translates to CASSPTVGGSYTF.

The chain employs TRBV5-4 and TRBJ1-1, with D unclear. V lost 3 bases and J lost 1, with 7 bases in between. This CDR3 contains 13 residues. Looked up from germline, CDR1 is SGHNT and CDR2 is YYREEE (reference sequence). CDR3 amino acids: CASSYNGNTEAFF. CDR3 sequence (DNA): TGTGCCAGCAGCTATAACGGGAACACTGAAGCTTTCTTT.

This rearrangement joins TRBV10-3 to TRBJ2-1; D might be TRBD1 or TRBD2, each matching 6 bases. Looked up from germline, CDR1 is ENHRY and CDR2 is SYGVKD. Between the trimmed V and J ends, which lost 3 bases and 8 bases, there was a span of 8 bases. The CDR3 spans 12 residues. CDR3: CAISERGDEQFF. The DNA for the CDR3 is TGTGCCATCAGTGAAAGGGGGGATGAGCAGTTCTTC.

The rearrangement joins TRBV9 to TRBJ2-3; D is unresolved. Germline loops: CDR1 SGDLS, CDR2 YYNGEE. V was pared by 4 bases and J by 4 bases, with 4 bases between. The CDR3 is 11 residues long. The CDR3 nucleotides are TGTGCCAGCAGCACTGCAGATACGCAGTATTTT. Residues: CASSTADTQYF.

CDR3 in amino acids: CASSLTGRSFF. As DNA, the CDR3 is TGTGCCAGCAGTTTAACTGGGAGGTCTTTCTTT. The chain joins TRBV12-3 or TRBV12-4 to TRBJ1-1; D is unclear. The CDR3 sequence is 11 residues long. Trimming took off 2 bases at V and 12 bases at J, with 10 bases between the two ends.

V usage is TRBV29-1 and J usage is TRBJ2-3; D not certain. The CDR3 sequence is 13 residues long. In germline, CDR1 is SQVTM, CDR2 ANQGSEA. With 0 bases removed from V and 11 bases from J, the gap between germline ends came to 15 bases. CDR3 DNA sequence: TGCAGCGTTGAAGATACTCCGGGCAATAAGCAGTATTTT. Amino acids: CSVEDTPGNKQYF.

The chain uses TRBV18 and TRBJ2-5; D may match TRBD1 or TRBD2 (5 bases each). The CDR3 spans 13 residues. Germline-derived CDR1 and CDR2 are KGHSH and LQKENI. The germline V and J ends were trimmed by 5 bases and 2 bases, with 9 bases remaining between them. CDR3 DNA sequence: TGTGCCAGCTCAAAAGAGGGGCAAGAGACCCAGTACTTC. Amino acid sequence: CASSKEGQETQYF.

This rearrangement joins TRBV11-1 to TRBJ1-1; no definite D call. The CDR3 contains 13 residues. Looked up from germline, CDR1 is SGHAT and CDR2 is FQDESV (reference sequence). V was pared by 7 bases and J by 4 bases, with 13 bases between. The CDR3 sequence: CASTSREGTEAFF. DNA of the CDR3: TGTGCCAGCACCTCGAGGGAGGGCACTGAAGCTTTCTTT. Full variable domain (rest looked up from reference TRBV11-1 and TRBJ1-1): EAEVAQSPRYKITEKSQAVAFWCDPISGHATLYWYRQILGQGPELLVQFQDESVVDDSQLPKDRFSAERLKGVDSTLKIQPAELGDSAMYLCASTSREGTEAFFGQGTRLTVV.